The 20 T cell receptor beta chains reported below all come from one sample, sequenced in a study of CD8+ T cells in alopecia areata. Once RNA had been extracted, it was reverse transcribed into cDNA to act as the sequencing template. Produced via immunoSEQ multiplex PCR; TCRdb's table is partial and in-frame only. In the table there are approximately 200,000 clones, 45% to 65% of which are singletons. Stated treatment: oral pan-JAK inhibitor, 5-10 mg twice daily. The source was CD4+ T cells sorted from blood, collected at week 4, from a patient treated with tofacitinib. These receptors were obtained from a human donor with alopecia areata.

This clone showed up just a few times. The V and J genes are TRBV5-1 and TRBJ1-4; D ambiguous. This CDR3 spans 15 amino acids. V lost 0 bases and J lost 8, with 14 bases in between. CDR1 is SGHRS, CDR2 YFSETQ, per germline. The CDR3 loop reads CASSLAMGEGEKLFF. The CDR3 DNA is TGCGCCAGCAGCTTGGCTATGGGCGAAGGCGAAAAACTGTTTTTT.

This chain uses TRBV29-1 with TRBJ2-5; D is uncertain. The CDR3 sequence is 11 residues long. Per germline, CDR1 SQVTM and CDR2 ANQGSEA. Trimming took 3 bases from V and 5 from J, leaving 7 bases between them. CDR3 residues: CSVEELETQYF. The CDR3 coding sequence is TGCAGCGTTGAGGAACTCGAGACCCAGTACTTC.

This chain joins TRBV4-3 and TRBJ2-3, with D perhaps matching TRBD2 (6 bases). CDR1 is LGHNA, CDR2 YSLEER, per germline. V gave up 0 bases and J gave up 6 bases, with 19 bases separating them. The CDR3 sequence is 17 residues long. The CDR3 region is CASSQDWDDRESDTQYF. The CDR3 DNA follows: TGCGCCAGCAGCCAAGATTGGGACGACCGGGAGAGCGATACGCAGTATTTT.

The CDR3 loop reads CASGTVSGNTIYF. The CDR3 nucleotides are TGTGCCAGCGGGACCGTTTCTGGAAACACCATATATTTT. This chain joins TRBV27 and TRBJ1-3, with a weak D call TRBD1 (5 bases). Germline loops: CDR1 MNHEY, CDR2 SMNVEV (reference sequence). V dropped 8 bases and J dropped 1 base, with 9 bases sitting between them. CDR3 size: 13 residues.

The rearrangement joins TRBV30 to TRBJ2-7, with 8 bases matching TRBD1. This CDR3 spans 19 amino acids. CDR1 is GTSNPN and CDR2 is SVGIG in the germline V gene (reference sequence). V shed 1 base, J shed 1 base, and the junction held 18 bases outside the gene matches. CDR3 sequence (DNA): TGTGCCTGGAGTGGTCGTGGGGGACAGGTCGCCGGTTCGTCCTACGAGCAGTACTTC. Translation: CAWSGRGGQVAGSSYEQYF.

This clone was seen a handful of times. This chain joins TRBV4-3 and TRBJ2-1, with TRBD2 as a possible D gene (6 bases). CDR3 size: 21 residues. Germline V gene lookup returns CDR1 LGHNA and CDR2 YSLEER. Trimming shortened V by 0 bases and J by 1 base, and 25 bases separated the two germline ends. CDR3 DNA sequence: TGCGCCAGCAGCCAAGATCAGGTGGGGGGAGCCAGGGTAGGGTCCTACAATGAGCAGTTCTTC. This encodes CASSQDQVGGARVGSYNEQFF.

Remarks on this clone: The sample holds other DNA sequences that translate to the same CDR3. The CDR3 nucleotides are TGTGCCTGGAGCACTAGGGATGAGCAGTTCTTC. Protein sequence: CAWSTRDEQFF. The chain has TRBV30 and TRBJ2-1; possible D gene TRBD2, 5 bases. Germline loops: CDR1 GTSNPN, CDR2 SVGIG (reference sequence). This CDR3 contains 11 residues. Trimming stripped 3 bases from V and 8 bases from J, with 8 bases between.

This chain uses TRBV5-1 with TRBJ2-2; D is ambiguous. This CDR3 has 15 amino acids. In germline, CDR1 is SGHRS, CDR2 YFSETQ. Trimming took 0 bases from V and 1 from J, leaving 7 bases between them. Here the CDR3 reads CASSLVRGNTGELFF. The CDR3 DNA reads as TGCGCCAGCAGCTTGGTCCGCGGGAACACCGGGGAGCTGTTTTTT.

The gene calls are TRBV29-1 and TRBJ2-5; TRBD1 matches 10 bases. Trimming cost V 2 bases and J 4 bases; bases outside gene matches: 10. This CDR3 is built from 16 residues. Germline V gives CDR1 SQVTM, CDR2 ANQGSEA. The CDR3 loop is CSVEKGRDRGSETQYF. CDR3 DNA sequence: TGCAGCGTTGAAAAGGGCCGGGACAGGGGCTCAGAGACCCAGTACTTC.

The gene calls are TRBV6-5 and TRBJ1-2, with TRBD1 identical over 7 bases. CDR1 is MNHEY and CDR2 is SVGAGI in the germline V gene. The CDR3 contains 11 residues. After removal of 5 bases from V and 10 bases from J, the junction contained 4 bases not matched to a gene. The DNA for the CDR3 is TGTGCCAGCAGTGGGGGACAGTTCTACACCTTC. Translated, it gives CASSGGQFYTF.

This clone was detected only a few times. The CDR3 loop is CSVDRDGGANVLTF. The CDR3 coding sequence is TGCAGCGTCGATAGGGACGGCGGGGCCAACGTCCTGACTTTC. V and J are TRBV29-1 and TRBJ2-6; possibly TRBD1 or TRBD2 for D (5 bases each). Looked up from germline, CDR1 is SQVTM and CDR2 is ANQGSEA. The CDR3 sequence is 14 residues long. V lost 6 bases and J lost 4, with 13 bases in between.

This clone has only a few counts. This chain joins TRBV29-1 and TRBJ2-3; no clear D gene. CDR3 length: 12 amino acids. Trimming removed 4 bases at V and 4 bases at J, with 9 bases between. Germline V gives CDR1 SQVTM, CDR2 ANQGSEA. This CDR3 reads CSVGLGADTQYF. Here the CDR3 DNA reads TGCAGCGTTGGCCTTGGGGCAGATACGCAGTATTTT.

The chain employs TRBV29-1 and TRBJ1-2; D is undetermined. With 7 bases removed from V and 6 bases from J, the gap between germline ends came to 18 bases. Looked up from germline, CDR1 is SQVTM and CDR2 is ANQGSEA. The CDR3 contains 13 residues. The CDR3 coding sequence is TGCAGCGCTCTCGTTGGGCAGGTGGATGGCTACACCTTC. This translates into CSALVGQVDGYTF.

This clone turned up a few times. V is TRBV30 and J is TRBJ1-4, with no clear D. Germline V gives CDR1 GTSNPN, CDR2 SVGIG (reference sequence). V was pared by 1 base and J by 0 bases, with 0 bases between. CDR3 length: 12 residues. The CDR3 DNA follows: TGTGCCTGGAGTGCAACTAATGAAAAACTGTTTTTT. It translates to CAWSATNEKLFF. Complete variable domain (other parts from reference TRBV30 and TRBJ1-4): SQTIHQWPATLVQPVGSPLSLECTVEGTSNPNLYWYRQAAGRGLQLLFYSVGIGQISSEVPQNLSASRPQDRQFILSSKKLLLSDSGFYLCAWSATNEKLFFGSGTQLSVL.

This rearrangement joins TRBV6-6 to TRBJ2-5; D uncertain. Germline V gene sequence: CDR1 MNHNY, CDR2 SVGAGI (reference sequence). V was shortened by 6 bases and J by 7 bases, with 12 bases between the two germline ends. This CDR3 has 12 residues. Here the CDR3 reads CASSTIVGTQYF. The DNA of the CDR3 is TGTGCCAGCAGCACCATTGTGGGGACCCAGTACTTC.

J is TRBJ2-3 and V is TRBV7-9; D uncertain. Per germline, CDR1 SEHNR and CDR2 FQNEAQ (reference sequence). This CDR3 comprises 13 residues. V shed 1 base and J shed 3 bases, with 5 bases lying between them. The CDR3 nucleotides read TGTGCCAGCAGCTTAGGGCTAACAGATACGCAGTATTTT. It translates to CASSLGLTDTQYF.

The CDR3 region is CASSQEQHHTGSPAGEQFF. CDR3 sequence (DNA): TGCGCCAGCAGCCAAGAACAACACCATACAGGGTCCCCAGCTGGTGAGCAGTTCTTC. The J gene is TRBJ2-1, the V gene TRBV4-3; a weak D match, TRBD1 (6 bases). The V gene lost 0 bases and the J gene lost 9 bases, with 27 bases spanning the gap. Germline V CDR1 and CDR2: LGHNA, YSLEER. This CDR3 has 19 residues.

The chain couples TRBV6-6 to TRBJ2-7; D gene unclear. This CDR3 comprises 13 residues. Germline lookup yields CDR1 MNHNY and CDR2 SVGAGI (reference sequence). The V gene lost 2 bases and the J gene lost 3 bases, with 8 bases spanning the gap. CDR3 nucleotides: TGTGCCAGCAGTTACACCGGCAGCTACGAGCAGTACTTC. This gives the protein CASSYTGSYEQYF.

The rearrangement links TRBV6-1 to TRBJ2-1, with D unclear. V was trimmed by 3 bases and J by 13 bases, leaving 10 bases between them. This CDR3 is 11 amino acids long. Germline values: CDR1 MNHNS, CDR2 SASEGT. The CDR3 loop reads CASSESMSQFF. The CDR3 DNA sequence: TGTGCCAGCAGTGAGTCCATGAGCCAGTTCTTC.

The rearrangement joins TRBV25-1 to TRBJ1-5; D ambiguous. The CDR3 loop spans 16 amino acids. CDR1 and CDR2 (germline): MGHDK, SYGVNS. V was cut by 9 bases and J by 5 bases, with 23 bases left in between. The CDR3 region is CASPTGPTRPYQPQHF. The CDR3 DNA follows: TGTGCCAGTCCGACCGGGCCAACAAGGCCCTATCAGCCCCAGCATTTT.